This T cell receptor (beta chain) was found in a study of human T cells and chemical hapten exposure. Study-wide background: Patch tests put 0.01% DPC on the upper back, read at 6 days. The study, taken as a whole, reports: Compared with pre-sensitization or healthy control sets, expanded TCRs clustered more.

Germline assignment: CDR1 SEHNR and CDR2 FQNEAQ (reference sequence). The V end lost 7 bases, the J end lost 6 bases, and 15 bases lay between the germline ends. This CDR3 has 14 amino acids. Stated time point: patch test 2, 6 weeks after DPC sensitization. This sample's treatment: therapeutic diphenylcyclopropenone sensitization with weekly scalp DPC. About this clonotype itself: Its antigen remains unknown.

TCRdb analysed the RACE reads with MiXCR anew, one entry per CDR3 protein. The repertoire includes 110,000 to 150,000 distinct CDR3 sequences, around 11% of them detected once, and less than 1.5% sits in the top ten. The chain links TRBV7-9 to TRBJ2-2; D tentatively reads TRBD1 or TRBD2 (6 bases each). The receptor comes from a woman aged 45-59 years with alopecia areata. Some clones in this sample may be carry-over from other donors' samples. The sequenced sample was whole blood, obtained in connection with sensitization to the hapten diphenylcyclopropenone (DPC). CDR3 in DNA: TGTGCCAGCATCCTCATGGGGGGCGCCGGGGAGCTGTTTTTT. It encodes CASILMGGAGELFF.